This is a list of T cell receptor beta chains from one sample in a study of naive and memory T cell subsets. TCRdb recomputed calls from the UMI-ligation and nested PCR reads with MiXCR, one row per CDR3 protein. The sample holds approximately 21,000 distinct CDR3 sequences, approximately 6% seen once. The sample in question was skin, obtained from a tuberculin skin test site. These receptors all come from an adult in good health. Each CDR3 is given with its conserved first and last residue. The D gene is left open where the match is weak. Size is stated for part of the rows, as once, few or many counts, or as a class when the clone is expanded.

d_gene	abundance	v_gene	j_gene	CDR3aa	CDR3nt
TRBD1	-	TRBV28	TRBJ1-6	CASSSGTGDNSPLHF	TGTGCCAGCAGTTCCGGGACAGGGGATAATTCACCCCTCCACTTT
-	few	TRBV7-8	TRBJ2-5	CASSLVGRVGETQYF	TGTGCCAGCAGCTTAGTTGGTCGGGTTGGTGAGACCCAGTACTTC
-	many	TRBV28	TRBJ2-5	CASSLIRQTQYF	TGTGCCAGCAGTTTAATACGACAGACCCAGTACTTC
-	few	TRBV5-6	TRBJ2-7	CASSQVSYEQYF	TGTGCCAGCAGTCAAGTTTCCTACGAGCAGTACTTC
-	medium-sized	TRBV18	TRBJ2-1	CASSPTGFYNEQFF	TGTGCCAGCTCACCTACGGGATTCTACAATGAGCAGTTCTTC
-	many	TRBV5-6	TRBJ2-7	CASSLAEQDYEQYF	TGTGCCAGCAGCTTGGCCGAACAGGACTACGAGCAGTACTTC
-	few	TRBV5-1	TRBJ1-2	CASSLGRGRDYGYTF	TGCGCCAGCAGCTTGGGCCGGGGGCGGGACTATGGCTACACCTTC
-	medium-sized	TRBV2	TRBJ2-3	CASSEGGLRTDTQYF	TGTGCCAGCAGTGAAGGGGGACTTCGCACAGATACGCAGTATTTT
TRBD2	many	TRBV19	TRBJ2-7	CASSIGLAGNYEQYF	TGTGCCAGTAGTATTGGACTAGCGGGGAACTACGAGCAGTACTTC
-	medium-sized	TRBV12-3/TRBV12-4	TRBJ1-5	CASSLGGAYQPQHF	TGTGCCAGCAGTTTAGGGGGTGCCTATCAGCCCCAGCATTTT
-	-	TRBV12-3/TRBV12-4	TRBJ1-2	CALRQGFTNGYTF	TGTGCCCTACGTCAAGGGTTTACTAATGGCTACACCTTC
-	-	TRBV6-1	TRBJ2-2	CASRLKGNTGELFF	TGTGCCAGCAGACTAAAGGGGAACACCGGGGAGCTGTTTTTT
-	many	TRBV7-9	TRBJ1-1	CASTLPGGVEAFF	TGTGCCAGCACCCTCCCCGGAGGGGTTGAAGCTTTCTTT
TRBD2	many	TRBV7-3	TRBJ2-3	CASSQRGRTSGMVADTQYF	TGTGCCAGCAGCCAACGGGGGAGGACTAGCGGGATGGTCGCAGATACGCAGTATTTT
TRBD2	many	TRBV20-1	TRBJ2-1	CSAGTSGAYNEQFF	TGCAGTGCGGGGACTAGCGGAGCCTACAATGAGCAGTTCTTC
-	medium-sized	TRBV7-9	TRBJ1-5	CASSSDHLNRDSNQPQHF	TGTGCCAGCAGCTCAGACCACCTGAACCGGGACAGCAATCAGCCCCAGCATTTT
-	-	TRBV5-1	TRBJ2-4	CASSLAVDSPNILAKNIQYF	TGCGCCAGCAGCTTGGCCGTGGACAGTCCTAACATTCTAGCCAAAAACATTCAGTACTTC
-	many	TRBV21-1	TRBJ1-1	CASSKGSFF	TGTGCCAGCAGCAAAGGGTCTTTCTTT
TRBD2	many	TRBV27	TRBJ2-7	CASSLLAGAYEQYF	TGTGCCAGCAGTTTACTAGCGGGGGCCTACGAGCAGTACTTC
TRBD1	medium-sized	TRBV19	TRBJ2-2	CASSIDPGGAGELFF	TGTGCCAGTAGTATAGATCCAGGGGGTGCCGGGGAGCTGTTTTTT
-	-	TRBV4-3	TRBJ1-3	CASSQGLRSGKDTIYF	TGCGCCAGCAGCCAAGGTTTGCGGTCAGGGAAGGACACCATATATTTT
-	-	TRBV4-2	TRBJ2-1	CASSRPSTIGGSYNEQFF	TGTGCCAGCAGCCGCCCCTCCACGATAGGGGGAAGCTACAATGAGCAGTTCTTC
-	many	TRBV20-1	TRBJ2-1	CFFSGNNEQFF	TGTTTTTTTAGCGGTAACAATGAGCAGTTCTTC
-	many	TRBV29-1	TRBJ2-7	CSVGGRGYEQYF	TGCAGCGTTGGGGGAAGAGGTTACGAGCAGTACTTC
TRBD2	many	TRBV5-1	TRBJ2-3	CASSLGLADTDTQYF	TGCGCCAGCAGCTTGGGGCTAGCGGACACAGATACGCAGTATTTT
TRBD1	few	TRBV7-2	TRBJ1-4	CASSSRRTGVEKLFF	TGTGCCAGCAGCTCAAGGCGGACAGGGGTCGAAAAACTGTTTTTT
-	many	TRBV2	TRBJ2-7	CASRGLAYEQYF	TGTGCCAGCAGGGGCCTAGCCTACGAGCAGTACTTC
TRBD2	few	TRBV4-3	TRBJ2-1	CASSHRRLAGDYNEQFF	TGCGCCAGCAGCCACAGACGGCTAGCGGGAGACTACAATGAGCAGTTCTTC
-	many	TRBV27	TRBJ2-5	CASSLGRLQETQYF	TGTGCCAGCAGTTTGGGACGGCTCCAAGAGACCCAGTACTTC
-	few	TRBV7-9	TRBJ2-7	CASSYYSGTGDEQYF	TGTGCCAGCAGCTATTATTCCGGGACTGGCGACGAGCAGTACTTC
TRBD2	few	TRBV27	TRBJ2-5	CASSLTSGGRGAQYF	TGTGCCAGCAGTTTAACCTCCGGGGGTCGGGGGGCCCAGTACTTC
TRBD1	many	TRBV2	TRBJ1-4	CASVDRAISNEKLFF	TGTGCCAGTGTGGACAGGGCTATATCTAATGAAAAACTGTTTTTT
-	many	TRBV24-1	TRBJ1-1	CATSADGSTEAFF	TGTGCCACCAGCGCTGACGGGAGCACTGAAGCTTTCTTT
-	many	TRBV6-2/TRBV6-3	TRBJ2-2	CASRGQVTGELFF	TGTGCCAGCAGGGGTCAGGTCACCGGGGAGCTGTTTTTT
-	many	TRBV7-8	TRBJ2-7	CASTLTVGSYEQYF	TGTGCCAGCACCTTGACCGTTGGGTCCTACGAGCAGTACTTC
-	many	TRBV20-1	TRBJ2-3	CSARVQGGQDTQYF	TGCAGTGCTAGAGTGCAGGGGGGCCAAGATACGCAGTATTTT
TRBD2	medium-sized	TRBV29-1	TRBJ2-1	CSVVRTSGIVYNEQFF	TGCAGCGTAGTCAGGACTAGCGGGATAGTTTACAATGAGCAGTTCTTC
-	many	TRBV7-2	TRBJ2-2	CASSSGGHITGELFF	TGTGCCAGCAGCTCTGGAGGACATATCACCGGGGAGCTGTTTTTT
TRBD2	few	TRBV30	TRBJ2-1	CAWSAVASGSYNEQFF	TGTGCCTGGAGTGCGGTGGCTAGCGGGAGCTACAATGAGCAGTTCTTC
TRBD2	few	TRBV7-8	TRBJ2-1	CASSLLSGGAYNEQFF	TGTGCCAGCAGCTTATTGTCGGGAGGGGCCTACAATGAGCAGTTCTTC
TRBD1	many	TRBV6-2/TRBV6-3	TRBJ2-1	CASSTTGGSYNEQFF	TGTGCCAGCAGTACGACAGGGGGGTCCTACAATGAGCAGTTCTTC
TRBD2	many	TRBV9	TRBJ2-1	CASQPGSGLGFNEQFF	TGTGCCAGCCAACCGGGATCGGGACTAGGATTCAATGAGCAGTTCTTC